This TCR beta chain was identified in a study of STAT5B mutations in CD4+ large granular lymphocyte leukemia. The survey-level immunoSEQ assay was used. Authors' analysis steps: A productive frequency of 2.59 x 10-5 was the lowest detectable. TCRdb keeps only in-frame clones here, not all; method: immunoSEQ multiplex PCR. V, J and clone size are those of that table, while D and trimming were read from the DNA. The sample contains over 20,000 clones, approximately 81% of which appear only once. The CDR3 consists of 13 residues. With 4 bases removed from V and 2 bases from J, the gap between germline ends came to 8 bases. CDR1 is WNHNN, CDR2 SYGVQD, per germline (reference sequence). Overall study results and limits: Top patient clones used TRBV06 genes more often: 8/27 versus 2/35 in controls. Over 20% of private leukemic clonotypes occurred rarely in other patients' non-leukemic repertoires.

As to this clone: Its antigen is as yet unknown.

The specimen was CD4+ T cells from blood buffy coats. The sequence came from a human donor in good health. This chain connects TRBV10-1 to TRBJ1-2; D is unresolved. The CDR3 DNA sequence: TGCGCCAGCAGTGTAGGGATGAACTATGGCTACACCTTC. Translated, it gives CASSVGMNYGYTF.